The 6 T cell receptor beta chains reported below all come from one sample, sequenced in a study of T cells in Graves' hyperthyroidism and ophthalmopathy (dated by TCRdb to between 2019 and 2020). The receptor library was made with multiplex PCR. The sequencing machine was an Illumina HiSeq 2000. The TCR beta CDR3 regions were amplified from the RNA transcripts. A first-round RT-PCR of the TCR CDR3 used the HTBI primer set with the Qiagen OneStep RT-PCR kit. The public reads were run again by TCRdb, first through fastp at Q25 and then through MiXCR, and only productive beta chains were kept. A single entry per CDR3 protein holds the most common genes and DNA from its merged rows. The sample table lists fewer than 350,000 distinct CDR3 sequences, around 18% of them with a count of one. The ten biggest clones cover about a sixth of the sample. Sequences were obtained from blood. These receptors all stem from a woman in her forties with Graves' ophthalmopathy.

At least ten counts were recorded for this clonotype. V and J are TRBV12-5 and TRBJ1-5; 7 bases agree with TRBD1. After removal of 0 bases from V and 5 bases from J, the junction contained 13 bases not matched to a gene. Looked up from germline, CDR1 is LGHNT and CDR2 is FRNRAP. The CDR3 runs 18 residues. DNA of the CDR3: TGTGCTAGTGGTTTGGTGCTCTCCGGGCAGGGGGGGTATCAGCCCCAGCATTTT. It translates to CASGLVLSGQGGYQPQHF. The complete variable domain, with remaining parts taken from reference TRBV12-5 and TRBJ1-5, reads DARVTQTPRHKVTEMGQEVTMRCQPILGHNTVFWYRQTMMQGLELLAYFRNRAPLDDSGMPKDRFSAEMPDATLATLKIQPSEPRDSAVYFCASGLVLSGQGGYQPQHFGDGTRLSIL.

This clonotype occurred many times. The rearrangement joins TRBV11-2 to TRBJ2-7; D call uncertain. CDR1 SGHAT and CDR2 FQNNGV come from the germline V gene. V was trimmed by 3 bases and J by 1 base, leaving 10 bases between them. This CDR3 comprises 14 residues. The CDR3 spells CASSFAYASYEQYF. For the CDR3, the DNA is TGTGCCAGCAGCTTTGCGTACGCATCCTACGAGCAGTACTTC.

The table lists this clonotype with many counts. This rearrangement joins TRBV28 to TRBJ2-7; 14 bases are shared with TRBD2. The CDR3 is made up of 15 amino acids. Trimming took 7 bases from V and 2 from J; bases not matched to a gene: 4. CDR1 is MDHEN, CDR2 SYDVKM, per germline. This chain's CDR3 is CASKEGLAGAYEQYF. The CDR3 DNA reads TGTGCCAGCAAGGAGGGACTAGCGGGGGCCTACGAGCAGTACTTC. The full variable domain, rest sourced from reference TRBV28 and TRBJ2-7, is DVKVTQSSRYLVKRTGEKVFLECVQDMDHENMFWYRQDPGLGLRLIYFSYDVKMKEKGDIPEGYSVSREKKERFSLILESASTNQTSMYLCASKEGLAGAYEQYFGPGTRLTVT.

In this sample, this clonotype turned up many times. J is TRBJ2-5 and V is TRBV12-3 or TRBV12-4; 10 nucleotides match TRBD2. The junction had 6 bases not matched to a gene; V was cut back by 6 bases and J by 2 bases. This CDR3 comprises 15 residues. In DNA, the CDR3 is TGTGCCAGCAGGGTAGCGGGAGGAGGGCAAGAGACCCAGTACTTC. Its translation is CASRVAGGGQETQYF.

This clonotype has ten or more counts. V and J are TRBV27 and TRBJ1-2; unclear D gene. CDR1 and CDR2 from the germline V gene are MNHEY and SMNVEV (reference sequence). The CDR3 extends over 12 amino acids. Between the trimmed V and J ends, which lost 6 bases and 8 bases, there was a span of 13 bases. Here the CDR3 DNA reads TGTGCCAGCAGGGGGTCTATGGTGGGCTACACCTTC. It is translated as CASRGSMVGYTF.

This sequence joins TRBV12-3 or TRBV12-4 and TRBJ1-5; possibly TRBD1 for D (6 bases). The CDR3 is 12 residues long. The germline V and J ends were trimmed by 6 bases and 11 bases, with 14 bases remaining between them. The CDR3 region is CASRLPDSSQHF. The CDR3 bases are TGTGCCAGCAGGCTCCCGGACAGTTCCCAGCATTTT.